The next 23 T cell receptor beta chains were all read from a single sample in a study of blood T cell repertoires in COVID-19. Assay: immunoSEQ multiplex PCR; the TCRdb copy retains only in-frame clones and omits some. Of roughly 190,000 clones listed, roughly 90% are singletons. Sample: PBMCs or T cells enriched from blood (not recorded which). These receptors originate from a woman under 30 who had recovered from COVID-19.

The rearrangement links TRBV5-4 to TRBJ1-1, with a possible D match to TRBD1 (5 bases). The CDR3 is 14 amino acids. CDR1 is SGHNT and CDR2 is YYREEE in the germline V gene (reference sequence). Deletions cut 5 bases from V and 1 base from J, with 12 bases between. The CDR3 spells CASRRRGPNTEAFF. The CDR3, as DNA: TGTGCCAGCAGACGGAGGGGCCCGAACACTGAAGCTTTCTTT.

The V call is TRBV2, the J call TRBJ2-3, with 12 bases aligning to TRBD1. V shed 3 bases and J 4 bases; nucleotides not matched to a gene: 2. The CDR3 spans 15 residues. Germline V gene lookup returns CDR1 SNHLY and CDR2 FYNNEI. This chain's CDR3 is CASSEGTGGPDTQYF. As DNA, the CDR3 is TGTGCCAGCAGTGAGGGGACAGGGGGCCCAGATACGCAGTATTTT.

The gene calls are TRBV5-6 and TRBJ2-5; D gene uncertain. This CDR3 contains 12 residues. CDR1 is SGHDT and CDR2 is YYEEEE in the germline V gene. Trimming removed 2 bases from V and 4 bases from J, with 6 bases in between. The CDR3 is CASSFGTETQYF. The CDR3 DNA reads TGTGCCAGCAGCTTCGGTACAGAGACCCAGTACTTC.

The chain carries TRBV9 and TRBJ2-1; no clear D gene. Germline V gene lookup returns CDR1 SGDLS and CDR2 YYNGEE. The length of the CDR3 is 12 residues. Trimming removed 5 bases from V and 3 bases from J, with 6 bases in between. As DNA, the CDR3 is TGTGCCAGCAGTACTTACTACAATGAGCAGTTCTTC. Protein: CASSTYYNEQFF.

The rearrangement joins TRBV27 to TRBJ1-1, with TRBD1 matching over 8 bases. This CDR3 has 15 residues. Looked up from germline, CDR1 is MNHEY and CDR2 is SMNVEV (reference sequence). V shed 3 bases and J 0 bases; nucleotides not matched to a gene: 3. CDR3 amino acids: CASSFGTGLNTEAFF. CDR3 DNA: TGTGCCAGCAGTTTTGGGACAGGACTGAACACTGAAGCTTTCTTT.

V is TRBV7-3 and J is TRBJ2-1; the match to TRBD2 covers 12 bases. The CDR3 covers 15 residues. V gave up 2 bases and J gave up 4 bases; unmatched junction bases: 0. Per germline, CDR1 SGHTA and CDR2 FQGTGA. The CDR3 nucleotides read TGTGCCAGCAGCTTAGGACTAGCGGGGTACAATGAGCAGTTCTTC. Protein sequence: CASSLGLAGYNEQFF.

In DNA form, the CDR3 reads TGTGCAAGTCGCCAAGGTGGACTAGCGGTATACAATGAGCAGTTCTTC. Translation: CASRQGGLAVYNEQFF. The rearrangement links TRBV12-2 to TRBJ2-1; TRBD2 reflects the table's D call only, with no check against the DNA. TRBV12-2 is a documented pseudogene. The CDR3 totals 16 residues.

Here the CDR3 DNA reads TGCAGCGTAAGACAGGGCGGAAGCACTGAAGCTTTCTTT. It is translated as CSVRQGGSTEAFF. V gene TRBV29-1 combines with J gene TRBJ1-1; 7 nucleotides match TRBD1. CDR1 is SQVTM, CDR2 ANQGSEA, per germline. The CDR3 has 13 amino acids. J was trimmed by 4 bases and V by 6 bases; bases with no gene match: 8.

The genes are TRBV3-1 (or the pseudogene TRBV3-2) and TRBJ1-1; 10 bases match TRBD1. CDR1 and CDR2 (germline): LGHDT, YNNKEL (reference sequence). CDR3 length: 13 residues. After removal of 4 bases from V and 6 bases from J, the junction contained 2 bases not matched to a gene. The chain's CDR3 is CASSRTGGSEAFF. The CDR3 coding sequence is TGTGCCAGCAGCCGGACAGGGGGATCTGAAGCTTTCTTT.

V is TRBV7-2 and J is TRBJ1-5, with TRBD1 matching 7 bases. Trimming at V came to 5 bases and at J to 4 bases, leaving 8 bases not matched to a gene. Germline-derived CDR1 and CDR2 are SGHTA and FQGNSA. This CDR3 comprises 15 residues. The CDR3 loop reads CASSPWTGINQPQHF. CDR3 in DNA: TGTGCCAGCAGCCCTTGGACAGGAATAAATCAGCCCCAGCATTTT. Drawing the rest from reference TRBV7-2 and TRBJ1-5, the complete variable domain is GAGVSQSPSNKVTEKGKDVELRCDPISGHTALYWYRQSLGQGLEFLIYFQGNSAPDKSGLPSDRFSAERTGGSVSTLTIQRTQQEDSAVYLCASSPWTGINQPQHFGDGTRLSIL.

V is TRBV9 and J is TRBJ2-6; a possible D gene is TRBD2 (6 bases). Germline V lookup: CDR1 SGDLS, CDR2 YYNGEE. V lost 4 bases and J 0 bases, leaving 17 bases between the germline ends. This CDR3 comprises 18 residues. CDR3 nucleotides: TGTGCCAGCAGCCCCTGGGCTAGCGTTAACTCTGGGGCCAACGTCCTGACTTTC. It is translated as CASSPWASVNSGANVLTF.

This chain links TRBV7-9 with TRBJ2-3; D is perhaps TRBD1 (6 bases). The CDR3 is 15 amino acids. Trimming shortened V by 4 bases and J by 6 bases, and 17 bases separated the two germline ends. The germline CDR1 and CDR2 sequences are SEHNR and FQNEAQ (reference sequence). CDR3 amino acids: CASSSPTGLEDTQYF. CDR3 nucleotide sequence: TGTGCCAGCAGCTCACCGACAGGCCTCGAGGATACGCAGTATTTT.

V usage is TRBV9 and J usage is TRBJ2-1; possible D gene TRBD1, 6 bases. Germline V gives CDR1 SGDLS, CDR2 YYNGEE. The CDR3 runs 15 residues. The V and J ends lost 2 bases and 9 bases respectively, with 18 bases between them. The CDR3 sequence is CASSVGVQGKGEQFF. The CDR3 nucleotides read TGTGCCAGCAGCGTTGGGGTACAGGGTAAGGGTGAGCAGTTCTTC. The complete variable domain, with remaining parts taken from reference TRBV9 and TRBJ2-1, reads DSGVTQTPKHLITATGQRVTLRCSPRSGDLSVYWYQQSLDQGLQFLIQYYNGEERAKGNILERFSAQQFPDLHSELNLSSLELGDSALYFCASSVGVQGKGEQFFGPGTRLTVL.

This chain connects TRBV7-9 to TRBJ2-7; 8 bases map to TRBD1. V was pared by 2 bases and J by 3 bases, with 9 bases of the junction left unmatched. The V gene's germline CDR1 is SEHNR and CDR2 FQNEAQ (reference sequence). The CDR3 has 16 amino acids. The CDR3, as DNA: TGTGCCAGCAGCTTATGGACAGGGTCTGGGTTCTACGAGCAGTACTTC. Translation gives CASSLWTGSGFYEQYF.

The CDR3 here is CASSLRRGQPQHF. The CDR3, as DNA: TGTGCCAGCAGTTTGCGGAGGGGTCAGCCCCAGCATTTT. This chain uses TRBV27 with TRBJ1-5; D is perhaps TRBD1 (5 bases). Germline CDR1 MNHEY, CDR2 SMNVEV (reference sequence). The CDR3 extends over 13 amino acids. The V end lost 3 bases, the J end lost 6 bases, and 9 bases lay between the germline ends.

CDR3 sequence: CASGGVQGVYEKLFF. In DNA, the CDR3 is TGTGCCAGCGGTGGCGTACAAGGGGTATATGAAAAACTGTTTTTT. V and J are TRBV4-2 and TRBJ1-4; perhaps TRBD1 as D (5 bases). Trimming stripped 8 bases from V and 6 bases from J, with 19 bases between. The CDR3 loop spans 15 amino acids. Per the germline V gene, CDR1 is LGHNA and CDR2 is YNFKEQ.

The rearrangement uses TRBV27 and TRBJ1-4; TRBD1 matches 8 bases. The CDR3 extends over 14 amino acids. The junction had 6 bases not matched to a gene; V was cut back by 4 bases and J by 8 bases. Per germline, CDR1 MNHEY and CDR2 SMNVEV (reference sequence). The CDR3 protein is CASSSGQGREKLFF. The DNA of the CDR3 is TGTGCCAGCAGTTCCGGACAGGGAAGGGAAAAACTGTTTTTT.

The chain couples TRBV7-2 to TRBJ2-5, with 8 nucleotides matching TRBD2. Germline V gene data show CDR1 as SGHTA and CDR2 as FQGNSA. V gave up 1 base and J gave up 4 bases; unmatched junction bases: 5. This CDR3 has 15 residues. In nucleotides, the CDR3 is TGTGCCAGCAGCTTAGTTGCGACTAGCGCAGAGACCCAGTACTTC. Its protein product is CASSLVATSAETQYF. The full variable domain, in which reference TRBV7-2 and TRBJ2-5 provide the parts outside the CDR3, is GAGVSQSPSNKVTEKGKDVELRCDPISGHTALYWYRQSLGQGLEFLIYFQGNSAPDKSGLPSDRFSAERTGGSVSTLTIQRTQQEDSAVYLCASSLVATSAETQYFGPGTRLLVL.

The chain recombines TRBV12-5 with TRBJ2-1; tentatively, D is TRBD2 (6 bases). Between the trimmed V and J ends, which lost 0 bases and 4 bases, there was a span of 16 bases. The CDR3 runs 17 residues. From germline, CDR1 is LGHNT and CDR2 FRNRAP. CDR3 DNA sequence: TGTGCTAGTGGTTTGGTGGTAACGGGGAGGCCTTACAATGAGCAGTTCTTC. Translating it yields CASGLVVTGRPYNEQFF.

The genes are TRBV27 and TRBJ2-1; 9 bases are shared with TRBD1. Trimming removed 5 bases from V and 8 bases from J; junction bases left unmatched: 10. Looked up from germline, CDR1 is MNHEY and CDR2 is SMNVEV (reference sequence). This CDR3 comprises 15 residues. This CDR3 reads CASSPGTGHSDEQFF. The DNA of the CDR3 is TGTGCCAGCAGTCCCGGGACAGGGCATTCGGATGAGCAGTTCTTC.

This chain uses TRBV23-1 with TRBJ1-2, with TRBD1 matching 12 bases. TRBV23-1 is given ORF status, its function remaining uncertain. CDR3 size: 15 residues. The ends lost 4 bases at V and 4 bases at J; junction bases unmatched: 4. Written as DNA, the CDR3 is TGCGCCAGCAGTCGTCCGGGACAGGGGGCCTATGGCTACACCTTC. This translates into CASSRPGQGAYGYTF.

V and J are TRBV11-2 and TRBJ1-2; 7 bases map to TRBD1. In germline, CDR1 is SGHAT, CDR2 FQNNGV. This CDR3 contains 15 residues. J was trimmed by 7 bases and V by 5 bases; bases with no gene match: 13. Written as DNA, the CDR3 is TGTGCCAGCAGCGGTCTTACGGACAGGTTAAGTGGCTACACCTTC. This translates into CASSGLTDRLSGYTF.

This clone was seen a single time. The V call is TRBV30, the J call TRBJ1-1; D is uncertain. CDR1 is GTSNPN, CDR2 SVGIG, per germline (reference sequence). The CDR3 is made up of 13 amino acids. V was shortened by 0 bases and J by 8 bases, with 13 bases between the two germline ends. The CDR3 sequence: CAWSVAALFEAFF. CDR3 in DNA: TGTGCCTGGAGTGTAGCCGCGTTGTTCGAAGCTTTCTTT.